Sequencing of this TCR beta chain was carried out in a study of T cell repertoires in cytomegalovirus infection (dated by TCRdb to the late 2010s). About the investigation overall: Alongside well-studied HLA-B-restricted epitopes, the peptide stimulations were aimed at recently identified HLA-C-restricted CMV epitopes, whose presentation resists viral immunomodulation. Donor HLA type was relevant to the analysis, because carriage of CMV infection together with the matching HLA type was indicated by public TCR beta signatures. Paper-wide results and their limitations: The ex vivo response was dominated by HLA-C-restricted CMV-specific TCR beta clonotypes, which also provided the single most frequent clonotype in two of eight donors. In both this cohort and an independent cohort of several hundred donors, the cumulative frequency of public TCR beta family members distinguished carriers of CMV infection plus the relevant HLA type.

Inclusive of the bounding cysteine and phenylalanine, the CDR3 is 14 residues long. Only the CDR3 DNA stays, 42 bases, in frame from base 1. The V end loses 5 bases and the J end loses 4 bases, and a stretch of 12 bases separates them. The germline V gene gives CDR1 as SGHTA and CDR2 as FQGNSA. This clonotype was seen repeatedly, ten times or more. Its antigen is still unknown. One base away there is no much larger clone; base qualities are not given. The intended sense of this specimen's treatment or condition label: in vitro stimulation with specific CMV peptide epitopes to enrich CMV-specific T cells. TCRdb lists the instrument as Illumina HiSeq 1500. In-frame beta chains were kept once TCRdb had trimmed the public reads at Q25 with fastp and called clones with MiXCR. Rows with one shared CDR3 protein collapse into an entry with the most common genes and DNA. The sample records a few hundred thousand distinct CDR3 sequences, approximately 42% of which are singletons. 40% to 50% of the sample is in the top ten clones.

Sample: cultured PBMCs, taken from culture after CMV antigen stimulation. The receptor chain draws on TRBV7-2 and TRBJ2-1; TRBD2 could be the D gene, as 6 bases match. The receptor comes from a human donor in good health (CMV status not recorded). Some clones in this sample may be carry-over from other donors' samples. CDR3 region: CASSRLGGYNEQFF. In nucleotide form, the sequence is TGTGCCAGCAGCCGACTAGGCGGGTACAATGAGCAGTTCTTC. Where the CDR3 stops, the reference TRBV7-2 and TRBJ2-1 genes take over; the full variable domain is GAGVSQSPSNKVTEKGKDVELRCDPISGHTALYWYRQSLGQGLEFLIYFQGNSAPDKSGLPSDRFSAERTGGSVSTLTIQRTQQEDSAVYLCASSRLGGYNEQFFGPGTRLTVL.